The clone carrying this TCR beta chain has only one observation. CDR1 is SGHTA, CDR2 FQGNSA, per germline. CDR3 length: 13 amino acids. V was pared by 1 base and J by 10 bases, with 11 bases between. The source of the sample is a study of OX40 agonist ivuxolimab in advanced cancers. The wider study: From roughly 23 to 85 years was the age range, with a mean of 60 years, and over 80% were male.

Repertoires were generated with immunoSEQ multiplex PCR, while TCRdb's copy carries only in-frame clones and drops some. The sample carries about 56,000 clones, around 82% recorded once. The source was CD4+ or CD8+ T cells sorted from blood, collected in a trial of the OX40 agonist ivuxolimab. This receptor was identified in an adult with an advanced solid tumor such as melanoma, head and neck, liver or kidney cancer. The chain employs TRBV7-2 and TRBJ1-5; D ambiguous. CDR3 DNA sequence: TGTGCCAGCAGCTTAGACAGTGCGACCCCCCAGCATTTT. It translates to CASSLDSATPQHF.